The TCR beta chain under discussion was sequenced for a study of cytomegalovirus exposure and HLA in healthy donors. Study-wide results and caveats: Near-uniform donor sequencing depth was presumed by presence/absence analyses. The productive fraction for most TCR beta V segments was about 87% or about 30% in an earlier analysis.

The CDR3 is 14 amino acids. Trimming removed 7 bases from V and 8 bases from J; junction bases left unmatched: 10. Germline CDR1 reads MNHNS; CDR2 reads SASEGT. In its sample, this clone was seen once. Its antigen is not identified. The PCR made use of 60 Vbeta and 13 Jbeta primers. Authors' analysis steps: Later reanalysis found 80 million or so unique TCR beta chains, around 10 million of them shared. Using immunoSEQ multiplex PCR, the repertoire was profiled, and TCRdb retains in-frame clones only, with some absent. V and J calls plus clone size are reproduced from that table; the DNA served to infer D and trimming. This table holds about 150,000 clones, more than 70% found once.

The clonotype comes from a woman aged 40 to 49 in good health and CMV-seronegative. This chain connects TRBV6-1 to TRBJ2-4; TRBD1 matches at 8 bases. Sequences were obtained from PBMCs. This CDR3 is CASNTRNRGDIQYF. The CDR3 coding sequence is TGTGCCAGCAACACCCGGAACAGGGGGGACATTCAGTACTTC.